A single sample gave rise to the 25 T cell receptor beta chains below, sequenced in a study of T cell repertoires in cytomegalovirus infection. Which antigens these TCRs recognize remains unknown. TCRdb used MiXCR to reprocess the reads, holding one entry per CDR3 protein. The sample lists hundreds of thousands of distinct CDR3 sequences; 29% were seen once. The sequenced sample was cultured PBMCs, obtained from culture after CMV antigen stimulation. These receptors were taken from a human donor in good health (CMV status not recorded). Some clones in this sample may be carry-over from other donors' samples.

J is TRBJ2-7 and V is TRBV19, with TRBD2 matching over 7 bases. V lost 9 bases, J lost 3 bases, and 11 bases stayed unmatched. The V gene's germline CDR1 is LNHDA and CDR2 SQIVND (reference sequence). The CDR3 is 14 amino acids. CDR3 in amino acids: CASRKREGLYEQYF. CDR3 sequence (DNA): TGTGCCAGCCGGAAGAGGGAGGGACTCTACGAGCAGTACTTC. Variable domain in full (rest from reference TRBV19 and TRBJ2-7): DGGITQSPKYLFRKEGQNVTLSCEQNLNHDAMYWYRQDPGQGLRLIYYSQIVNDFQKGDIAEGYSVSREKKESFPLTVTSAQKNPTAFYLCASRKREGLYEQYFGPGTRLTVT.

The gene calls are TRBV2 and TRBJ2-5, with 11 positions matching TRBD2. The CDR3 contains 16 residues. Germline assignment: CDR1 SNHLY and CDR2 FYNNEI. V lost 6 bases, J lost 1 base, and 7 bases stayed unmatched. The CDR3 sequence: CASRPGTSGTQETQYF. In DNA form, the CDR3 reads TGTGCCAGCAGGCCTGGGACTAGCGGCACCCAAGAGACCCAGTACTTC.

This clonotype was recorded once. This sequence joins TRBV19 and TRBJ1-5; D not certain. The CDR3 has 14 residues. The V end lost 3 bases, the J end lost 5 bases, and 11 bases lay between the germline ends. In germline, CDR1 is LNHDA, CDR2 SQIVND (reference sequence). For the CDR3, the DNA is TGTGCCAGTAGTATCCATGGGGAGGATCAGCCCCAGCATTTT. Translated, it gives CASSIHGEDQPQHF.

This clonotype was observed a few times. The chain is built from TRBV19 and TRBJ1-6, with a weak D call TRBD1 (5 bases). Germline CDR1 reads LNHDA; CDR2 reads SQIVND (reference sequence). The CDR3 contains 14 residues. Trimming stripped 2 bases from V and 7 bases from J, with 9 bases between. The CDR3 DNA reads as TGTGCCAGTAGTATACTGCCAGGGAATTCACCCCTCCACTTT. This codes for CASSILPGNSPLHF.

As concerns this clonotype: Given a much more abundant clone one base away, this may be a read error. The chain combines TRBV5-6 with TRBJ2-7, with 7 bases matching TRBD1. The CDR3 runs 15 residues. Germline V gives CDR1 SGHDT, CDR2 YYEEEE. The CDR3 DNA reads as TGTGCCAGCAGCGCCGGCTTGACAGGGTACTACGAGCGGTACTTC. Its translation: CASSAGLTGYYERYF.

The V and J genes are TRBV20-1 and TRBJ2-4; the match to TRBD1 covers 8 bases. V trimming: 4 bases; J trimming: 2 bases; junction bases outside the gene matches: 7. Germline-derived CDR1 and CDR2 are DFQATT and SNEGSKA (reference sequence). The CDR3 runs 15 residues. CDR3 amino acids: CSATRTGRPKNIQYF. The CDR3 DNA follows: TGCAGTGCTACCAGGACAGGGAGACCCAAAAACATTCAGTACTTC.

This chain uses TRBV27 with TRBJ1-6, with 7 bases matching TRBD1. Germline loops: CDR1 MNHEY, CDR2 SMNVEV (reference sequence). This CDR3 region has 12 residues. Unmatched junction bases numbered 2, after V lost 8 bases and J lost 7 bases. The CDR3 DNA reads TGTGCCAGCGGACAGGTCAATTCACCCCTCCACTTT. This gives the protein CASGQVNSPLHF.

This clonotype came up a few times. The chain is built from TRBV24-1 and TRBJ1-4; 7 positions match TRBD1. Germline CDR1 is KGHDR and CDR2 is SFDVKD. The CDR3 has 16 amino acids. J gave up 7 bases and V 3 bases, and 10 bases lay outside the gene matches. In nucleotides, the CDR3 is TGTGCCACCAGTGATGACAGGGAATCAGTATCTGAAAAACTGTTTTTT. Translation: CATSDDRESVSEKLFF.

This clonotype was detected a few times. The V and J genes are TRBV19 and TRBJ1-2; 7 nucleotides align to TRBD1. Germline V gives CDR1 LNHDA, CDR2 SQIVND (reference sequence). The CDR3 extends over 13 amino acids. V trimming: 9 bases; J trimming: 4 bases; junction bases outside the gene matches: 8. The CDR3 sequence is CASSPRGIYGYTF. The DNA for the CDR3 is TGTGCCAGCTCACCCAGGGGGATCTATGGCTACACCTTC.

This clonotype was counted between two and nine times. The chain carries TRBV10-3 and TRBJ1-6, with D tentatively TRBD1 (6 bases). Germline V gives CDR1 ENHRY, CDR2 SYGVKD. Between the trimmed V and J ends, which lost 0 bases and 3 bases, there was a span of 15 bases. The CDR3 is 18 amino acids. The CDR3 protein is CAISESRHAGDYNSPLHF. The CDR3 DNA follows: TGTGCCATCAGTGAGTCGAGGCATGCAGGGGACTATAATTCACCCCTCCACTTT.

J is TRBJ2-3 and V is TRBV27, with D uncertain. V dropped 0 bases and J dropped 6 bases, with 10 bases sitting between them. CDR3 length equals 14 residues. CDR1 MNHEY and CDR2 SMNVEV come from the germline V gene (reference sequence). This chain's CDR3 is CASSLSIAGDTQYF. CDR3 nucleotides: TGTGCCAGCAGTTTATCGATAGCAGGCGATACGCAGTATTTT.

This clonotype was detected a few times. At one end, the junction sequence differs from germline, possibly due to a read error. The genes are TRBV7-2 and TRBJ2-3; perhaps TRBD2 as D (6 bases). Germline-derived CDR1 and CDR2 are SGHTA and FQGNSA. The CDR3 extends over 11 amino acids. In DNA form, the CDR3 reads TGTGCCAGCAGCTTAGATGGGGAGGCCTCTTTT. It encodes CASSLDGEASF.

The chain combines TRBV19 with TRBJ1-2, with TRBD1 identical over 9 bases. Germline V gives CDR1 LNHDA, CDR2 SQIVND (reference sequence). CDR3 length: 17 amino acids. V dropped 3 bases and J dropped 2; count of bases not matched to a gene: 10. The CDR3 coding sequence is TGTGCCAGTAGTATGGGGGACAGGGCGAACCCCAACTATGGCTACACCTTC. Translation: CASSMGDRANPNYGYTF.

The genes are TRBV12-3 or TRBV12-4 and TRBJ1-2; 8 positions agree with TRBD1. There are 17 residues in the CDR3. Germline trimming cut 5 bases from V and 4 bases from J; bases unmatched to any gene: 15. For the CDR3, the DNA is TGTGCCAGCAGTCCCTGGGACAGGATTTTTCGTGGCTATGGCTACACCTTC. This sequence encodes CASSPWDRIFRGYGYTF.

The CDR3 loop is CASSLISLGTDTQYF. The CDR3, as DNA: TGTGCCAGCAGTTTAATTTCGCTGGGCACAGATACGCAGTATTTT. V usage is TRBV12-3 or TRBV12-4 and J usage is TRBJ2-3; D remains ambiguous. This CDR3 spans 15 amino acids. V lost 2 bases to trimming and J lost 1 base, with 10 bases between them.

This clonotype was detected many times. The V gene is TRBV11-2, the J gene TRBJ2-3; TRBD2 aligns across 8 bases. CDR3 length: 15 amino acids. Trimming took 1 base from V and 3 from J; bases not matched to a gene: 3. CDR1 is SGHAT, CDR2 FQNNGV, per germline. The chain's CDR3 is CASSLAGGRTDTQYF. CDR3 sequence (DNA): TGTGCCAGCAGCTTAGCGGGGGGGCGGACAGATACGCAGTATTTT.

The chain recombines TRBV27 with TRBJ2-7; TRBD1 aligns across 7 bases. J gave up 4 bases and V 2 bases, and 8 bases lay outside the gene matches. The V gene's germline CDR1 is MNHEY and CDR2 SMNVEV (reference sequence). This CDR3 has 15 residues. This CDR3 is CASSLPGTARYEQYF. The CDR3 region has the DNA TGTGCCAGCAGTTTACCCGGGACAGCCCGTTACGAGCAGTACTTC.

The chain recombines TRBV20-1 with TRBJ2-3, with unresolved D. The germline gives CDR1 DFQATT, CDR2 SNEGSKA (reference sequence). The CDR3 contains 12 residues. Deletions cut 3 bases from V and 1 base from J, with 5 bases between. The CDR3 region is CSASIGTDTQYF. CDR3 coding DNA: TGCAGTGCTAGTATCGGCACAGATACGCAGTATTTT.

In its sample, this clonotype was seen a few times. The J gene is TRBJ2-5, the V gene TRBV7-8; the match to TRBD2 covers 7 bases. The CDR3 contains 15 residues. V shed 4 bases and J 5 bases; nucleotides not matched to a gene: 10. Germline assignment: CDR1 SGHVS and CDR2 FQNEAQ. CDR3 DNA: TGTGCCAGCAGCTCCCGGGGGGTCCTCGTCGAGACCCAGTACTTC. This codes for CASSSRGVLVETQYF.

This clonotype occurred a few times. The V call is TRBV6-5, the J call TRBJ2-2; D call uncertain. The V gene's germline CDR1 is MNHEY and CDR2 SVGAGI. Trimming cost V 6 bases and J 7 bases, with 9 bases left between them. This CDR3 contains 12 residues. The CDR3 nucleotides are TGTGCCAGCAGCCCGTGGAACGGGGAGCTGTTTTTT. Protein: CASSPWNGELFF.

The rearrangement links TRBV7-3 to TRBJ2-7, with D possibly TRBD1 on 5 matching bases. V was shortened by 2 bases and J by 5 bases, with 19 bases between the two germline ends. This CDR3 region has 16 residues. Germline CDR1 is SGHTA and CDR2 is FQGTGA. CDR3 coding DNA: TGTGCCAGCAGCTTAGTACGGCTATACAAGGGGAACGAGCAGTACTTC. It is translated as CASSLVRLYKGNEQYF.

The V and J genes are TRBV7-2 and TRBJ1-2, with D maybe TRBD1 (6 bases). This CDR3 spans 16 amino acids. Germline loops: CDR1 SGHTA, CDR2 FQGNSA. Trimming took 7 bases from V and 4 from J, leaving 22 bases between them. CDR3 residues: CASTTTTPDRRYGYTF. The CDR3 DNA follows: TGTGCCAGCACCACGACAACCCCGGACAGACGCTATGGCTACACCTTC. Full variable domain (rest looked up from reference TRBV7-2 and TRBJ1-2): GAGVSQSPSNKVTEKGKDVELRCDPISGHTALYWYRQSLGQGLEFLIYFQGNSAPDKSGLPSDRFSAERTGGSVSTLTIQRTQQEDSAVYLCASTTTTPDRRYGYTFGSGTRLTVV.

In its sample, this clonotype was seen a few times. This sequence joins TRBV5-6 and TRBJ2-2; perhaps TRBD1 as D (6 bases). The ends were cut back, 4 bases at V and 3 bases at J, with 16 bases in the middle. Germline V gives CDR1 SGHDT, CDR2 YYEEEE. The CDR3 runs 16 residues. CDR3 region: CASSLGAGAYTGELFF. The CDR3 DNA reads as TGTGCCAGCAGCCTGGGAGCAGGGGCCTACACCGGGGAGCTGTTTTTT.

The CDR3, as DNA: TGCGCCAGCAGCCAGGGAAACGGTCTGGGCGAGCAGTACTTC. Its protein product is CASSQGNGLGEQYF. This chain uses TRBV4-3 with TRBJ2-7; no clear D. The germline V and J ends were trimmed by 3 bases and 6 bases, with 15 bases remaining between them. From germline, CDR1 is LGHNA and CDR2 YSLEER. The CDR3 consists of 14 residues.

The chain carries TRBV28 and TRBJ2-7; D uncertain. CDR3 size: 12 residues. Trimming pared 5 bases from V and 7 bases from J, leaving 12 bases between. CDR1 is MDHEN and CDR2 is SYDVKM in the germline V gene. The CDR3 sequence is CASSTAPGEQYF. Here the CDR3 DNA reads TGTGCCAGCAGTACAGCCCCTGGGGAGCAGTACTTC.